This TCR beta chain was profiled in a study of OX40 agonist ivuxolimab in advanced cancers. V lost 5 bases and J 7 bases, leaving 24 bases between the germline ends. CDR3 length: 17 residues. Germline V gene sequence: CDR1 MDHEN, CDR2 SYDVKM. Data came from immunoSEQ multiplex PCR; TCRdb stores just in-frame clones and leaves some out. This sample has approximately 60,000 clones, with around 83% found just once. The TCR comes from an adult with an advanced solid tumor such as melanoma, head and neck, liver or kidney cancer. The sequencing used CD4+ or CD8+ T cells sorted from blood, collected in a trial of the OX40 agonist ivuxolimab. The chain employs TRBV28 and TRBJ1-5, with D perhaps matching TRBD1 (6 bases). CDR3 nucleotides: TGTGCCAGCAGTACCTACACTCCGCAGGGGAAACGGCAGCCCCAGCATTTT. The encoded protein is CASSTYTPQGKRQPQHF.